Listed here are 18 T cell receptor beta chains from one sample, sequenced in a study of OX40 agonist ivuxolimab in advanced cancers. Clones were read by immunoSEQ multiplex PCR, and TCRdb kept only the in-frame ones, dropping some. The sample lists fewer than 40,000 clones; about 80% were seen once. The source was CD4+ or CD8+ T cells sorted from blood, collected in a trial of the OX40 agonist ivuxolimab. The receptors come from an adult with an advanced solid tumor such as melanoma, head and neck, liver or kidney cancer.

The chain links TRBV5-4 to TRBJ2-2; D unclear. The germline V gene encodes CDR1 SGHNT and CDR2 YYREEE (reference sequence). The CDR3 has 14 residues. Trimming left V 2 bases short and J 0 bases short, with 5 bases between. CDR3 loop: CASSFGANTGELFF. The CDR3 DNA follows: TGTGCCAGCAGCTTCGGCGCGAACACCGGGGAGCTGTTTTTT.

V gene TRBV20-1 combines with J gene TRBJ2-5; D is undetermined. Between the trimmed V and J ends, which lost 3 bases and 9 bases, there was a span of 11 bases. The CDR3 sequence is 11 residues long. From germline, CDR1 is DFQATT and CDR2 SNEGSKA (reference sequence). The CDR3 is CSASREVAQYF. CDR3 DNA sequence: TGCAGTGCTAGTAGGGAAGTGGCCCAGTACTTC.

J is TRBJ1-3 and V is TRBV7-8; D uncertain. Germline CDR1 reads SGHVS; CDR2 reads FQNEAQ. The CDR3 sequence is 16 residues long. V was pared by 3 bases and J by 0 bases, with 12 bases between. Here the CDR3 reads CASSFTNLVSGNTIYF. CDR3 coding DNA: TGTGCCAGCAGCTTCACTAACCTCGTCTCTGGAAACACCATATATTTT.

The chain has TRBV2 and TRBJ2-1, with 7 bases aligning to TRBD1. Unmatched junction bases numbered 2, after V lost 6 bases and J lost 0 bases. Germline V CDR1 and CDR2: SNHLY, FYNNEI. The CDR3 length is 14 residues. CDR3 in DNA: TGTGCCAGCAGGGGGGACAGCTCCTACAATGAGCAGTTCTTC. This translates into CASRGDSSYNEQFF.

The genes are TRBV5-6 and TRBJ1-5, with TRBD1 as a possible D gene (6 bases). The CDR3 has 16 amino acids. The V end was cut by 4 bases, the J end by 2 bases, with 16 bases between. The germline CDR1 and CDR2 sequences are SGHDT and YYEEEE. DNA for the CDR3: TGTGCCAGCAGCCCCCGGGGGCCACCGGGCAATCAGCCCCAGCATTTT. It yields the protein CASSPRGPPGNQPQHF. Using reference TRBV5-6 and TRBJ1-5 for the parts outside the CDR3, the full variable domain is DAGVTQSPTHLIKTRGQQVTLRCSPKSGHDTVSWYQQALGQGPQFIFQYYEEEERQRGNFPDRFSGHQFPNYSSELNVNALLLGDSALYLCASSPRGPPGNQPQHFGDGTRLSIL.

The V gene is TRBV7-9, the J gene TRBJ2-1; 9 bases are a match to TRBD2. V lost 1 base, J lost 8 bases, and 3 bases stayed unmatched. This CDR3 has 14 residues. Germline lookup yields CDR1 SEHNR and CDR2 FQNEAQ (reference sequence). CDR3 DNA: TGTGCCAGCAGCTTAGGGCGGGGGGGCTATGAGCAGTTCTTC. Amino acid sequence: CASSLGRGGYEQFF.

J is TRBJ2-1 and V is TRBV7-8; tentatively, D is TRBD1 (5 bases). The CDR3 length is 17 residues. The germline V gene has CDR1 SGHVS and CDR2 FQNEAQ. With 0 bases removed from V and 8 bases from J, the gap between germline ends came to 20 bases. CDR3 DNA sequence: TGTGCCAGCAGCTTAGCGCCTCACAGGCTAAGGGGCGATGAGCAGTTCTTC. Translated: CASSLAPHRLRGDEQFF.

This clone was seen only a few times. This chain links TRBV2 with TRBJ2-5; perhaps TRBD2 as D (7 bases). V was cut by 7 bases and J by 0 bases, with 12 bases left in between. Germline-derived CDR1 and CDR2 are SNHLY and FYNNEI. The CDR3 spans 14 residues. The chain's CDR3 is CASKGGRNQETQYF. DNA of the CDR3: TGTGCCAGCAAGGGGGGGCGGAACCAAGAGACCCAGTACTTC.

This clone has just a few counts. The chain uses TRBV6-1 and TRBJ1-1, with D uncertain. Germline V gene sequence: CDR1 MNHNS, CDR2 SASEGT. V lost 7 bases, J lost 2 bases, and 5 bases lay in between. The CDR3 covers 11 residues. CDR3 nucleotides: TGTGCCAGCAATCAAAACACTGAAGCTTTCTTT. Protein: CASNQNTEAFF.

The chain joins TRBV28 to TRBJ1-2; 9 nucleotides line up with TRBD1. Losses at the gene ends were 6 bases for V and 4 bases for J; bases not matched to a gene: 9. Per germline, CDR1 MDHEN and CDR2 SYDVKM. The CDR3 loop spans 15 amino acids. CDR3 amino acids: CASRPPGTGFYGYTF. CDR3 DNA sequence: TGTGCCAGCAGACCCCCCGGGACAGGGTTCTATGGCTACACCTTC.

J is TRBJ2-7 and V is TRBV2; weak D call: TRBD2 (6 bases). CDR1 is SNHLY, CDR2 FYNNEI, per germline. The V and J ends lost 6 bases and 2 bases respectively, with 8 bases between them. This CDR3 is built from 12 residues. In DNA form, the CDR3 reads TGTGCCAGCAGGGGAGGAGCCTACGAGCAGTACTTC. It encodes CASRGGAYEQYF.

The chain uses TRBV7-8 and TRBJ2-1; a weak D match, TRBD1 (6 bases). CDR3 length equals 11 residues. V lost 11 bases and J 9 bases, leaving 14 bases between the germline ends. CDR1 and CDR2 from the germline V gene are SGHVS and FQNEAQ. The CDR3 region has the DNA TGTGCCTTAAGACAAGGGGGTGAGCAGTTCTTC. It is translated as CALRQGGEQFF.

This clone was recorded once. The DNA of the CDR3 is TGCGCCAGCAGCTCCCCAGGGCAGGAGCAGTACTTC. This encodes CASSSPGQEQYF. The chain is built from TRBV5-1 and TRBJ2-7; D might be TRBD1 (5 bases). This CDR3 region has 12 residues. Deletions cut 3 bases from V and 7 bases from J, with 11 bases between. Germline loops: CDR1 SGHRS, CDR2 YFSETQ.

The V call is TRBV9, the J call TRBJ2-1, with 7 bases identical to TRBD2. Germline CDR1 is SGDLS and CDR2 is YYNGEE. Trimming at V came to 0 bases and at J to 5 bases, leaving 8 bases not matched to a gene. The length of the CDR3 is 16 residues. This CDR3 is CASSVGGGGLNNEQFF. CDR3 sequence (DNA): TGTGCCAGCAGCGTAGGAGGCGGGGGACTCAACAATGAGCAGTTCTTC.

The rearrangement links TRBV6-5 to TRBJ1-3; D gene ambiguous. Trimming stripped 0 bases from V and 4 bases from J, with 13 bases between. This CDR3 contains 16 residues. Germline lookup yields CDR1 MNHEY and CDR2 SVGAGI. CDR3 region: CASSYSQLGLGNTIYF. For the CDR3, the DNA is TGTGCCAGCAGTTACTCCCAGCTAGGGCTAGGAAACACCATATATTTT.

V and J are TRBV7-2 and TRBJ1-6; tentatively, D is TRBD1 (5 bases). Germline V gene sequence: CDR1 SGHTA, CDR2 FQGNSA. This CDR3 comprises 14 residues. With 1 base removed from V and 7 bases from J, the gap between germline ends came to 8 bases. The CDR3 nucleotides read TGTGCCAGCAGCTTAGGGGACTTAAATTCACCCCTCCACTTT. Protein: CASSLGDLNSPLHF.

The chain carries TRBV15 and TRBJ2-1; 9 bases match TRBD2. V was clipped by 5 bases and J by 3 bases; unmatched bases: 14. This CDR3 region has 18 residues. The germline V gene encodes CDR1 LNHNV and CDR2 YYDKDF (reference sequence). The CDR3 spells CATSAPLAGRRGYNEQFF. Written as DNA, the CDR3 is TGTGCCACCAGCGCTCCGCTAGCGGGACGGAGGGGCTACAATGAGCAGTTCTTC.

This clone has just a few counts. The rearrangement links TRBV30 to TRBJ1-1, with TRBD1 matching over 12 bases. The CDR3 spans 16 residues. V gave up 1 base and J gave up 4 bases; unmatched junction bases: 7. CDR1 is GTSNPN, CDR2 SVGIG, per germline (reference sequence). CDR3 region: CAWSGGTGGGGTEAFF. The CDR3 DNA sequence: TGTGCCTGGAGTGGAGGGACAGGGGGCGGGGGCACTGAAGCTTTCTTT.